The 23 T cell receptor beta chains below all came from one sample that was sequenced in a study of long-term antiretroviral therapy in people with HIV (dated by TCRdb to 2021 to 2024). The immunoSEQ hsTCRB v3.0 assay was used at survey level resolution to sequence the TRB variable region. Drawn from immuneACCESS, this table holds only the in-frame rearrangements with V and J called that TCRdb kept. Clones are partly lost; checked studies trace under half to an unresolved V gene and leave the rest unexplained. This sample gives some 47,000 clones in total; nearly 95% of them show up just once. Of the sample, about 2.5% falls within the top ten clones. Source: unsorted PBMCs, taken 3.7 years after starting antiretroviral therapy. The receptors were sampled from a woman between 50 and 59 years old with HIV.

In DNA form, the CDR3 reads TGTGCCAGCAGCCCCCAGGCCTACTATGGCTACACCTTC. Protein product: CASSPQAYYGYTF. V gene TRBV27 combines with J gene TRBJ1-2; D gene uncertain. CDR1 MNHEY and CDR2 SMNVEV come from the germline V gene (reference sequence). The length of the CDR3 is 13 residues. V dropped 6 bases and J dropped 3 bases, with 11 bases sitting between them.

The genes are TRBV2 and TRBJ2-2; possibly TRBD1 or TRBD2 for D (7 bases each). The V end lost 6 bases, the J end lost 6 bases, and 17 bases lay between the germline ends. From germline, CDR1 is SNHLY and CDR2 FYNNEI. This CDR3 region has 15 residues. CDR3 in amino acids: CASRPEGGGAGELFF. CDR3 in DNA: TGTGCCAGCAGGCCCGAGGGAGGGGGCGCCGGGGAGCTGTTTTTT.

The CDR3: CASSVGPAGGPRGEQFF. The CDR3, as DNA: TGTGCCAGCAGCGTAGGTCCCGCGGGGGGGCCAAGGGGGGAGCAGTTCTTC. V usage is TRBV9 and J usage is TRBJ2-1, with 9 nucleotides matching TRBD2. Trimming removed 0 bases from V and 10 bases from J; junction bases left unmatched: 14. The CDR3 spans 17 residues. Germline assignment: CDR1 SGDLS and CDR2 YYNGEE.

The rearrangement links TRBV15 to TRBJ1-1, with D maybe TRBD1 (6 bases). V lost 6 bases and J lost 5, with 19 bases in between. This CDR3 is built from 15 residues. Germline CDR1 and CDR2: LNHNV and YYDKDF (reference sequence). The CDR3 DNA follows: TGTGCCACCAGTTCCTGGGGGGGCCCTGGGACTGAAGCTTTCTTT. It specifies CATSSWGGPGTEAFF.

The chain has TRBV9 and TRBJ2-5; 16 bases line up with TRBD2. Trimming took 4 bases from V and 5 from J; bases not matched to a gene: 8. Germline CDR1 SGDLS, CDR2 YYNGEE. The CDR3 covers 17 residues. The CDR3 loop is CASSSGTSGGAGETQYF. In DNA, the CDR3 is TGTGCCAGCAGCTCAGGGACTAGCGGGGGGGCCGGTGAGACCCAGTACTTC. Variable domain in full (rest from reference TRBV9 and TRBJ2-5): DSGVTQTPKHLITATGQRVTLRCSPRSGDLSVYWYQQSLDQGLQFLIQYYNGEERAKGNILERFSAQQFPDLHSELNLSSLELGDSALYFCASSSGTSGGAGETQYFGPGTRLLVL.

The chain is built from TRBV2 and TRBJ2-7; 13 bases are a match to TRBD2. CDR3 length equals 16 residues. Germline V gives CDR1 SNHLY, CDR2 FYNNEI. The trim removed 8 bases at V and 3 bases at J, leaving 10 bases unmatched. The DNA of the CDR3 is TGTGCCAGCCGTGGAGGACTAGCGGGGGCTCTCTACGAGCAGTACTTC. This codes for CASRGGLAGALYEQYF.

The chain uses TRBV4-2 and TRBJ1-1; 9 bases are a match to TRBD1. V gave up 3 bases and J gave up 6 bases; unmatched junction bases: 11. Germline assignment: CDR1 LGHNA and CDR2 YNFKEQ. The CDR3 sequence is 16 residues long. CDR3 nucleotides: TGTGCCAGCAGCCACCCCACAGGGGGCGGTACCCCTGAAGCTTTCTTT. Translation: CASSHPTGGGTPEAFF.

This chain joins TRBV4-3 and TRBJ2-4; D not certain. Germline values: CDR1 LGHNA, CDR2 YSLEER. V lost 0 bases and J lost 0, with 12 bases in between. There are 17 residues in the CDR3. CDR3 protein: CASSQDHVALAKNIQYF. The CDR3 nucleotides are TGCGCCAGCAGCCAAGATCATGTGGCTCTAGCCAAAAACATTCAGTACTTC.

The chain carries TRBV4-1 and TRBJ2-7; 14 bases map to TRBD2. Looked up from germline, CDR1 is MGHRA and CDR2 is YSYEKL. V was pared by 4 bases and J by 2 bases, with 4 bases of the junction left unmatched. The CDR3 covers 16 residues. This chain's CDR3 is CASSPRLAGGAYEQYF. The DNA of the CDR3 is TGCGCCAGCAGCCCCAGACTAGCGGGGGGGGCCTACGAGCAGTACTTC.

The gene calls are TRBV7-2 and TRBJ2-3; 7 positions agree with TRBD2. Per the germline V gene, CDR1 is SGHTA and CDR2 is FQGNSA. The CDR3 contains 15 residues. J lost 1 base, V lost 4 bases, and 5 bases had no gene match. The CDR3, as DNA: TGTGCCAGCAGCTCCCGGACTAGAGGCACAGATACGCAGTATTTT. It specifies CASSSRTRGTDTQYF.

CDR3 DNA sequence: TGTGCCATCAGGGGGACTAGCGGGGGTATTGGGACCCAGTACTTC. The encoded protein is CAIRGTSGGIGTQYF. The V call is TRBV10-3, the J call TRBJ2-5; 14 bases fit TRBD2. CDR1 and CDR2 (germline): ENHRY, SYGVKD. This CDR3 region has 15 residues. The V gene end was trimmed by 6 bases and the J gene end by 7 bases; junction bases not matched to a gene: 7.

The genes are TRBV18 and TRBJ2-7, with D unclear. CDR3 length: 11 amino acids. CDR1 is KGHSH, CDR2 LQKENI, per germline. Trimming took off 6 bases at V and 6 bases at J, with 9 bases between the two ends. CDR3: CASSSGPEQYF. CDR3 coding DNA: TGTGCCAGCTCGTCTGGCCCCGAGCAGTACTTC.

The chain uses TRBV10-3 and TRBJ2-7; no reliable D call. Germline CDR1 is ENHRY and CDR2 is SYGVKD. The length of the CDR3 is 13 residues. Trimming stripped 7 bases from V and 2 bases from J, with 12 bases between. The CDR3 sequence: CAINQDGPYEQYF. The CDR3 nucleotides are TGTGCCATCAATCAGGACGGACCCTACGAGCAGTACTTC.

This chain joins TRBV30 and TRBJ2-7; no clear D gene. The CDR3 has 14 residues. The germline CDR1 and CDR2 sequences are GTSNPN and SVGIG (reference sequence). The V and J ends lost 2 bases and 3 bases respectively, with 14 bases between them. The CDR3 reads CAWSLRLLSYEQYF. CDR3 bases: TGTGCCTGGAGTTTGCGACTCTTAAGCTACGAGCAGTACTTC.

The rearrangement joins TRBV5-4 to TRBJ2-3; D might be TRBD1 or TRBD2, each matching 5 bases. CDR3 length equals 14 residues. Looked up from germline, CDR1 is SGHNT and CDR2 is YYREEE (reference sequence). Trimming took 2 bases from V and 3 from J, leaving 10 bases between them. This CDR3 is CASSFLGTTDTQYF. CDR3 bases: TGTGCCAGCAGCTTTCTGGGGACGACAGATACGCAGTATTTT.

This clone was seen only once. V is TRBV5-6 and J is TRBJ1-3, with TRBD1 as a possible D gene (6 bases). The V end was cut by 0 bases, the J end by 0 bases, with 10 bases between. This CDR3 has 16 amino acids. Germline V gene data show CDR1 as SGHDT and CDR2 as YYEEEE. The CDR3 is CASSLGPGDSGNTIYF. Written as DNA, the CDR3 is TGTGCCAGCAGCTTGGGACCAGGGGACTCTGGAAACACCATATATTTT.

The J gene is TRBJ2-1, the V gene TRBV6-5, with D uncertain. The CDR3 contains 12 residues. Germline V lookup: CDR1 MNHEY, CDR2 SVGAGI. Trimming removed 7 bases at V and 5 bases at J, with 9 bases between. The CDR3 bases are TGTGCCAGCACGGGTCAGAACAATGAGCAGTTCTTC. Translating gives CASTGQNNEQFF.

The chain is built from TRBV5-6 and TRBJ1-2, with TRBD1 as a possible D gene (6 bases). The germline CDR1 and CDR2 sequences are SGHDT and YYEEEE. Trimming shortened V by 0 bases and J by 5 bases, and 11 bases separated the two germline ends. This CDR3 is built from 14 residues. The CDR3 protein is CASSLGRGRYGYTF. CDR3 nucleotides: TGTGCCAGCAGCTTGGGCAGGGGCAGATATGGCTACACCTTC.

The rearrangement links TRBV6-6 to TRBJ1-2; TRBD1 aligns across 8 bases. V was pared by 6 bases and J by 8 bases, with 5 bases of the junction left unmatched. CDR1 is MNHNY and CDR2 is SVGAGI in the germline V gene (reference sequence). The CDR3 consists of 12 residues. The CDR3 region has the DNA TGTGCCAGCAGCCGACGGACAGGGGGCTACACCTTC. Amino acid sequence: CASSRRTGGYTF.

This chain connects TRBV6-5 to TRBJ1-1, with 9 bases lining up with TRBD1. This CDR3 has 13 residues. The V segment lost 11 bases and the J segment 1 base; nucleotides outside the gene matches: 5. The germline V gene encodes CDR1 MNHEY and CDR2 SVGAGI. CDR3 amino acids: CAGQGWGNTEAFF. CDR3 DNA: TGTGCCGGACAGGGGTGGGGGAACACTGAAGCTTTCTTT.

The genes are TRBV11-1 and TRBJ1-1; possibly TRBD1 for D (5 bases). Germline-derived CDR1 and CDR2 are SGHAT and FQDESV (reference sequence). The CDR3 spans 14 residues. The V end lost 4 bases, the J end lost 1 base, and 10 bases lay between the germline ends. DNA for the CDR3: TGTGCCAGCAGCTCATCTGGGACGAACACTGAAGCTTTCTTT. Protein sequence: CASSSSGTNTEAFF.

V usage is TRBV2 and J usage is TRBJ2-7, with 11 bases aligning to TRBD1. The CDR3 is made up of 14 amino acids. Germline CDR1 is SNHLY and CDR2 is FYNNEI. Losses at the gene ends were 9 bases for V and 7 bases for J; bases not matched to a gene: 11. The CDR3 DNA reads TGTGCCAGTCAACCGGGACAGGGGGTGTGGGAGCAGTACTTC. As protein: CASQPGQGVWEQYF.

The V gene is TRBV19, the J gene TRBJ1-3; no definite D call. This CDR3 is 12 amino acids long. CDR1 and CDR2 (germline): LNHDA, SQIVND (reference sequence). V gave up 7 bases and J gave up 3 bases, with 7 bases separating them. Here the CDR3 reads CASKTSGNTIYF. Here the CDR3 DNA reads TGTGCCAGTAAAACGAGTGGAAACACCATATATTTT.